The next 2 T cell receptor beta chains were all read from a single sample in a study of blood T cell repertoires in COVID-19. Method: immunoSEQ multiplex PCR; TCRdb's copy keeps in-frame clones and lacks some. This sample has 240,000 or so clones; 88% occur once, and the top ten carry 0.95% to 1%. Sequencing input: peripheral blood. Receptors were obtained from a woman in her 40s who had recovered from COVID-19.

This clone was recorded a few times. The chain uses TRBV9 and TRBJ2-7; 10 bases align to TRBD2. Germline trimming cut 10 bases from V and 3 bases from J; bases unmatched to any gene: 7. From germline, CDR1 is SGDLS and CDR2 YYNGEE. This CDR3 region has 13 residues. CDR3 region: CAGGGTSDYEQYV. CDR3 nucleotides: TGTGCCGGAGGGGGGACTAGCGACTACGAGCAGTACGTC.

The chain has TRBV5-1 and TRBJ2-3; the match to TRBD1 covers 7 bases. CDR1 SGHRS and CDR2 YFSETQ come from the germline V gene. V lost 0 bases to trimming and J lost 5 bases; unmatched junction nucleotides: 3. The CDR3 extends over 14 amino acids. The CDR3 nucleotides read TGCGCCAGCAGCTTGGGGCAGGGGGTAGATACGCAGTATTTT. It is translated as CASSLGQGVDTQYF.